What follows are 9 T cell receptor beta chains derived from one specimen sequenced in a study of beta chain features in type 1 diabetes. The sequenced template was cDNA made from the entire isolated RNA. Libraries were prepared by immunoSEQ multiplex PCR; TCRdb keeps only in-frame clonotypes and omits some of them. The repertoire holds 970,000 or so clones, with 15% to 20% as singletons. The sequencing input was naive CD4+ T cells from blood. These receptors were obtained from a woman aged 18-35 years in good health.

In this sample, this clone turned up a few times. CDR3 DNA sequence: TGTGCCAGCAGCACCCAATACAGGACCACCGGGGAGCTGTTTTTT. This encodes CASSTQYRTTGELFF. The rearrangement joins TRBV7-2 to TRBJ2-2; maybe TRBD1 (5 bases). Looked up from germline, CDR1 is SGHTA and CDR2 is FQGNSA. The ends were cut back, 5 bases at V and 4 bases at J, with 14 bases in the middle. This CDR3 spans 15 amino acids.

The CDR3 loop reads CASSSGQGYTEAFF. Here the CDR3 DNA reads TGTGCCAGCAGCTCTGGACAGGGATACACTGAAGCTTTCTTT. This chain joins TRBV7-3 and TRBJ1-1; 8 bases align to TRBD1. Germline CDR1 SGHTA, CDR2 FQGTGA. V shed 4 bases and J 3 bases; nucleotides not matched to a gene: 4. The CDR3 has 14 amino acids.

The chain uses TRBV5-1 and TRBJ1-1; D not certain. The V end lost 3 bases, the J end lost 0 bases, and 9 bases lay between the germline ends. This CDR3 contains 14 residues. CDR1 is SGHRS and CDR2 is YFSETQ in the germline V gene. This CDR3 is CASSSGRMNTEAFF. DNA of the CDR3: TGCGCCAGCAGCTCCGGACGGATGAACACTGAAGCTTTCTTT.

A few counts support this clone. The CDR3 DNA follows: TGCGCCAGCAGCCAAGATTTCCGGGACAATGAGCAGTTCTTC. Amino acid sequence: CASSQDFRDNEQFF. The V and J genes are TRBV4-3 and TRBJ2-1; D uncertain. Germline V gene lookup returns CDR1 LGHNA and CDR2 YSLEER. V gave up 0 bases and J gave up 5 bases, with 8 bases separating them. CDR3 length equals 14 residues.

This clone turned up a few times. The chain couples TRBV27 to TRBJ2-7; D is unclear. Trimming stripped 2 bases from V and 2 bases from J, with 13 bases between. CDR1 and CDR2 from the germline V gene are MNHEY and SMNVEV (reference sequence). The CDR3 runs 15 residues. In nucleotides, the CDR3 is TGTGCCAGCAGTTTAAGCTTGGGGTACCCCTACGAGCAGTACTTC. Translated: CASSLSLGYPYEQYF.

This chain uses TRBV28 with TRBJ2-1; the D gene is possibly TRBD2 (6 bases). The germline CDR1 and CDR2 sequences are MDHEN and SYDVKM. The V gene lost 6 bases and the J gene lost 8 bases, with 29 bases spanning the gap. The CDR3 length is 18 residues. CDR3 protein: CASRGTVGPIGGVDEQFF. CDR3 DNA sequence: TGTGCCAGCAGGGGGACGGTAGGACCGATCGGCGGGGTGGATGAGCAGTTCTTC.

This clone was counted a few times. CDR3 in amino acids: CASSETPSGRLFF. The CDR3 coding sequence is TGTGCCAGTAGCGAAACACCTTCCGGTCGACTGTTTTTT. V and J are TRBV19 and TRBJ1-4; the D is unclear. V was shortened by 6 bases and J by 13 bases, with 18 bases between the two germline ends. The CDR3 sequence is 13 residues long. The V gene's germline CDR1 is LNHDA and CDR2 SQIVND (reference sequence).

The chain is built from TRBV10-3 and TRBJ1-2; 8 bases are a match to TRBD1. The J segment lost 6 bases and the V segment lost 0 bases, leaving 3 bases of the junction unmatched. This CDR3 is built from 14 residues. CDR1 and CDR2 (germline): ENHRY, SYGVKD. In DNA, the CDR3 is TGTGCCATCAGTGAGTCCCGACAGGGGCATGGCTACACCTTC. This codes for CAISESRQGHGYTF.

This clone was observed a few times. This specimen includes other DNA sequences encoding the same CDR3. The rearrangement links TRBV25-1 to TRBJ2-5; D is ambiguous. Trimming cost V 3 bases and J 2 bases, with 1 base left between them. CDR3 length equals 11 residues. Germline assignment: CDR1 MGHDK and CDR2 SYGVNS. This CDR3 reads CASSEQETQYF. The CDR3, as DNA: TGTGCCAGCAGTGAGCAAGAGACCCAGTACTTC.